The 17 T cell receptor beta chains reported below all come from one sample, sequenced in a study of T-cell reconstitution after alpha-beta-depleted transplantation in children. Preparing the TCRbeta library involved the use of unique molecular identifiers. MiXCR, applied by TCRdb to the PCR reads, yields one record per CDR3 protein. The data contain about 610,000 distinct CDR3 sequences, roughly a quarter of them seen just once; the ten biggest clones take up under 45%. The specimen comprised PBMCs, sampled before TCRalphabeta/CD19-depleted stem cell transplant. The receptors originated from a boy less than two years old with Wiskott-Aldrich syndrome, due to receive a stem cell transplant.

The rearrangement links TRBV5-1 to TRBJ2-4, with a possible D match to TRBD1 (5 bases). Germline V lookup: CDR1 SGHRS, CDR2 YFSETQ. V gave up 4 bases and J gave up 0 bases, with 8 bases separating them. The CDR3 sequence is 14 residues long. CDR3 region: CASSPTVAKNIQYF. Written as DNA, the CDR3 is TGCGCCAGCAGCCCGACAGTAGCCAAAAACATTCAGTACTTC.

Only a few counts were recorded for this clonotype. This sequence joins TRBV12-3 or TRBV12-4 and TRBJ1-4; D may be TRBD1 (5 bases). The ends were cut back, 6 bases at V and 8 bases at J, with 19 bases in the middle. This CDR3 is built from 15 residues. CDR3: CASSPTTSRVEKLFF. CDR3 DNA: TGTGCCAGCAGCCCAACCACGTCCAGGGTAGAAAAACTGTTTTTT.

This clonotype was seen only a few times. V and J are TRBV5-1 and TRBJ2-3; the D gene could be TRBD1 or TRBD2 (5 bases each). V was cut by 4 bases and J by 6 bases, with 21 bases left in between. CDR3 length equals 16 residues. Germline CDR1 and CDR2: SGHRS and YFSETQ. CDR3 sequence (DNA): TGCGCCAGCAGCCACAGACCCGGGACCATCACCGATACGCAGTATTTT. It specifies CASSHRPGTITDTQYF.

There are a few counts of this clonotype. This chain links TRBV7-8 with TRBJ2-1; 9 positions agree with TRBD2. V gave up 7 bases and J gave up 5 bases; unmatched junction bases: 9. Germline V gene sequence: CDR1 SGHVS, CDR2 FQNEAQ. This CDR3 has 15 residues. The CDR3 here is CASNLAGLAHNEQFF. CDR3 bases: TGTGCCAGCAACCTAGCCGGACTAGCGCACAATGAGCAGTTCTTC.

This clonotype has more than one count but fewer than ten. The genes are TRBV20-1 and TRBJ1-6; D is perhaps TRBD1 (5 bases). V was trimmed by 6 bases and J by 0 bases, leaving 12 bases between them. The CDR3 extends over 15 amino acids. Per germline, CDR1 DFQATT and CDR2 SNEGSKA (reference sequence). CDR3 residues: CSAPSDSSYNSPLHF. CDR3 nucleotides: TGCAGTGCCCCGAGCGACAGCTCCTATAATTCACCCCTCCACTTT.

This chain joins TRBV4-2 and TRBJ2-2; no clear D gene. Trimming stripped 5 bases from V and 5 bases from J, with 12 bases between. Germline V gene lookup returns CDR1 LGHNA and CDR2 YNFKEQ. The CDR3 length is 14 residues. The CDR3 loop reads CASSSSRRTGELFF. The CDR3 bases are TGTGCCAGCAGCTCATCTAGGCGGACCGGGGAGCTGTTTTTT.

The chain couples TRBV28 to TRBJ2-3; 7 positions match TRBD1. The germline CDR1 and CDR2 sequences are MDHEN and SYDVKM. The CDR3 is made up of 14 amino acids. V was pared by 5 bases and J by 3 bases, with 5 bases of the junction left unmatched. DNA for the CDR3: TGTGCCAGCAGTCGGGGACAGTATACAGATACGCAGTATTTT. Translating it yields CASSRGQYTDTQYF.

The chain recombines TRBV20-1 with TRBJ2-1; the D is unclear. Per the germline V gene, CDR1 is DFQATT and CDR2 is SNEGSKA (reference sequence). CDR3 length: 13 residues. Trimming removed 5 bases from V and 1 base from J, with 9 bases in between. The CDR3 bases are TGCAGTGCTTACCCCACGTCCTACAATGAGCAGTTCTTC. Encoded protein: CSAYPTSYNEQFF.

This chain uses TRBV5-1 with TRBJ2-1; tentative D call: TRBD2 (5 bases). Trimming left V 4 bases short and J 5 bases short, with 10 bases between. The CDR3 has 13 residues. In germline, CDR1 is SGHRS, CDR2 YFSETQ. CDR3 protein: CASSKLVDNEQFF. The CDR3 DNA sequence: TGCGCCAGCAGCAAACTAGTGGACAATGAGCAGTTCTTC.

The chain employs TRBV7-8 and TRBJ1-1, with no clear D. Germline CDR1 is SGHVS and CDR2 is FQNEAQ. Trimming stripped 0 bases from V and 1 base from J, with 9 bases between. The CDR3 runs 15 residues. CDR3 sequence reads: CASSLAEDPNTEAFF. The CDR3, as DNA: TGTGCCAGCAGCTTAGCGGAGGACCCGAACACTGAAGCTTTCTTT.

The V call is TRBV27, the J call TRBJ2-1; D is possibly TRBD1 or TRBD2 (5 bases each). The CDR3 is made up of 17 amino acids. Per the germline V gene, CDR1 is MNHEY and CDR2 is SMNVEV (reference sequence). V was cut by 1 base and J by 6 bases, with 19 bases left in between. CDR3 sequence (DNA): TGTGCCAGCAGTTTATTGGGGGTAATGGAAGGGGTCAATGAGCAGTTCTTC. Amino acid sequence: CASSLLGVMEGVNEQFF.

Points on this clonotype: A read error may account for a junction end that differs from germline. The chain joins TRBV18 to TRBJ1-6; no clear D gene. Per germline, CDR1 KGHSH and CDR2 LQKENI. This CDR3 comprises 13 residues. DNA of the CDR3: TGTGCCAGCTCACCGGGAGTAAATTCCCCCCTCCACTTT. This encodes CASSPGVNSPLHF. Supplemented by reference TRBV18 and TRBJ1-6, the full variable domain reads NAGVMQNPRHLVRRRGQEARLRCSPMKGHSHVYWYRQLPEEGLKFMVYLQKENIIDESGMPKERFSAEFPKEGPSILRIQQVVRGDSAAYFCASSPGVNSPLHFGNGTRLTVT.

This clonotype was counted only a few times. In DNA, the CDR3 is TGTGCCAGCAGCTTCCACCCGAACACTGAAGCTTTCTTT. As protein: CASSFHPNTEAFF. V and J are TRBV7-3 and TRBJ1-1; D unresolved. The CDR3 has 13 amino acids. V lost 3 bases, J lost 1 base, and 6 bases lay in between. CDR1 SGHTA and CDR2 FQGTGA come from the germline V gene. The full variable domain, with the rest looked up from reference TRBV7-3 and TRBJ1-1, is GAGVSQTPSNKVTEKGKYVELRCDPISGHTALYWYRQSLGQGPEFLIYFQGTGAADDSGLPNDRFFAVRPEGSVSTLKIQRTERGDSAVYLCASSFHPNTEAFFGQGTRLTVV.

The chain recombines TRBV29-1 with TRBJ2-1; 11 bases align to TRBD1. Germline CDR1 is SQVTM and CDR2 is ANQGSEA. With V trimmed by 1 base and J by 1 base, 15 bases remained unmatched. This CDR3 is built from 20 residues. CDR3 region: CSVEGSPGTGGFRSYNEQFF. In DNA, the CDR3 is TGCAGCGTTGAAGGTTCTCCAGGGACAGGGGGGTTCCGATCCTACAATGAGCAGTTCTTC.

The rearrangement links TRBV29-1 to TRBJ2-7; D perhaps matches TRBD2 (5 bases). Germline CDR1 SQVTM, CDR2 ANQGSEA. Deletions cut 5 bases from V and 3 bases from J, with 11 bases between. There are 12 residues in the CDR3. The CDR3 DNA is TGCAGCGTTTGGACTCCCGGCTACGAGCAGTACTTC. This gives the protein CSVWTPGYEQYF.

This clonotype was counted between two and nine times. This rearrangement joins TRBV14 to TRBJ2-1; no clear D. The CDR3 totals 12 residues. Trimming took 6 bases from V and 8 from J, leaving 11 bases between them. Germline V lookup: CDR1 SGHDN, CDR2 FVKESK. The CDR3 DNA follows: TGTGCCAGCAGTGTGGGTGGCCATGAGCAGTTCTTC. Protein: CASSVGGHEQFF.

This clonotype has more than one count but fewer than ten. The rearrangement joins TRBV5-1 to TRBJ2-2; 8 positions agree with TRBD1. Germline assignment: CDR1 SGHRS and CDR2 YFSETQ. The CDR3 extends over 16 amino acids. Losses at the gene ends were 2 bases for V and 1 base for J; bases not matched to a gene: 4. The CDR3 DNA reads TGCGCCAGCAGCTTACAAGGACAGGGGAACACCGGGGAGCTGTTTTTT. Protein product: CASSLQGQGNTGELFF.